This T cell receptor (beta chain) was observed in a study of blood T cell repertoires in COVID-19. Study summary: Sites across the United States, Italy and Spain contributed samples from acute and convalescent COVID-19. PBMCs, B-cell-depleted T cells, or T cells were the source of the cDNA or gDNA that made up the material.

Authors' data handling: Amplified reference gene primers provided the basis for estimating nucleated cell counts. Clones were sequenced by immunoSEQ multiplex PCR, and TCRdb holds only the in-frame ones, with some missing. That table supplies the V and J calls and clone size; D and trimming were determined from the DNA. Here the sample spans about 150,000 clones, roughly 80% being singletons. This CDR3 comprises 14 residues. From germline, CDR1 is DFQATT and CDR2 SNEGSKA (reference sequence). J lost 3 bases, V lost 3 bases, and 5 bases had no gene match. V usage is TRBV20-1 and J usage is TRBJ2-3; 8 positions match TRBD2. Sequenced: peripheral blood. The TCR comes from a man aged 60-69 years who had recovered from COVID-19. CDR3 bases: TGCAGTGCTAGTATCGGGGGGGCGACAGATACGCAGTATTTT. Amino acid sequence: CSASIGGATDTQYF.